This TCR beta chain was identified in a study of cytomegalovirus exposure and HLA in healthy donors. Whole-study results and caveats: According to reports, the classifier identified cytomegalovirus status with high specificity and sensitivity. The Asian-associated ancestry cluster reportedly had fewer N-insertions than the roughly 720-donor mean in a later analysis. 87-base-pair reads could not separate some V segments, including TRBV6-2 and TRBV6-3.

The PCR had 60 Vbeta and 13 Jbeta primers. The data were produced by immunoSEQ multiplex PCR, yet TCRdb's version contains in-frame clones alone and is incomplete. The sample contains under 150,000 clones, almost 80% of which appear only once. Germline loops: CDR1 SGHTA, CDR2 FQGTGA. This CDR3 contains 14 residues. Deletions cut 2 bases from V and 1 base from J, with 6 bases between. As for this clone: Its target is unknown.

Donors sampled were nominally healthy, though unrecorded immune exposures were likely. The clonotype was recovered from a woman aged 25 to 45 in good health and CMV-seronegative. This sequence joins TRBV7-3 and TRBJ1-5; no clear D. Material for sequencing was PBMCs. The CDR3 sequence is CASSLGRSNQPQHF. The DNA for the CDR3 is TGTGCCAGCAGCTTAGGCAGAAGCAATCAGCCCCAGCATTTT.